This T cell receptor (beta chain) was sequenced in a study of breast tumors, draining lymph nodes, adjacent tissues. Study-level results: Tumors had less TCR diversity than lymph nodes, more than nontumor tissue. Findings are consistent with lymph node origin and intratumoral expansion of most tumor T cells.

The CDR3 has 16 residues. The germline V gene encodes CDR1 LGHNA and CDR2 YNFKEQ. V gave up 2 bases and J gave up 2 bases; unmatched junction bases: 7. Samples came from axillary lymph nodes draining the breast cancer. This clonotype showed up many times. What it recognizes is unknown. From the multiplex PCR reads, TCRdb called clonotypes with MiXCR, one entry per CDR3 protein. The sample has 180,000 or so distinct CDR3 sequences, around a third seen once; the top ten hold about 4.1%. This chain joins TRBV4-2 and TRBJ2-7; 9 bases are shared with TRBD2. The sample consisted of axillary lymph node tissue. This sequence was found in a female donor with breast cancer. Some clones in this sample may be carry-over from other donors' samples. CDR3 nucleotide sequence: TGTGCCAGCAGCCAACACGGAGCGGGAGGAACCTACGAGCAGTACTTC. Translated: CASSQHGAGGTYEQYF.